Listed here is a single TCR beta chain. The data belong to a study of CD8+ T cells in alopecia areata. Extracted RNA was reverse transcribed into cDNA, the sequencing template. TCRdb keeps only in-frame clones here, not all; method: immunoSEQ multiplex PCR. The sample shows under 20,000 clones, over 50% of them seen only once. CDR1 is SEHNR and CDR2 is FQNEAQ in the germline V gene (reference sequence). V shed 5 bases and J shed 4 bases, with 21 bases lying between them. The CDR3 is 16 amino acids. Treatment denoted: oral pan-JAK inhibitor, 5-10 mg twice daily. Those with alopecia areata gave lesional scalp punch biopsies and peripheral blood.

V usage is TRBV7-9 and J usage is TRBJ2-7; D might be TRBD2 (6 bases). This receptor was identified in a human donor with alopecia areata. The source was skin, collected at week 4, from a patient treated with tofacitinib. In DNA, the CDR3 is TGTGCCAGCAGCCAAAGGCGGGGAGCGGGTGATTACGAGCAGTACTTC. It encodes CASSQRRGAGDYEQYF.